The following is a T cell receptor (beta chain) sequence with its context. This sample was included in a study of cytomegalovirus exposure and HLA in healthy donors. Looking at the study overall: Within an early data release were 65 million to 90 million unique TCRs drawn from HLA-typed donors.

CDR3 length equals 15 residues. Germline V gives CDR1 ENHRY, CDR2 SYGVKD. V gave up 6 bases and J gave up 4 bases, with 18 bases separating them. Researchers ran the PCR with 60 Vbeta and 13 Jbeta primers. Clones were read by immunoSEQ multiplex PCR, and TCRdb kept only the in-frame ones, dropping some. The table has more than 95,000 clones, about 79% seen once. The rearrangement uses TRBV10-3 and TRBJ1-1; D perhaps matches TRBD1 (6 bases). Material: PBMCs. This sequence originates from a woman in her fifties or sixties in good health and CMV-seronegative. In nucleotides, the CDR3 is TGTGCCATCAGGTACAACCGGGACATAGGCACTGAAGCTTTCTTT. It translates to CAIRYNRDIGTEAFF.